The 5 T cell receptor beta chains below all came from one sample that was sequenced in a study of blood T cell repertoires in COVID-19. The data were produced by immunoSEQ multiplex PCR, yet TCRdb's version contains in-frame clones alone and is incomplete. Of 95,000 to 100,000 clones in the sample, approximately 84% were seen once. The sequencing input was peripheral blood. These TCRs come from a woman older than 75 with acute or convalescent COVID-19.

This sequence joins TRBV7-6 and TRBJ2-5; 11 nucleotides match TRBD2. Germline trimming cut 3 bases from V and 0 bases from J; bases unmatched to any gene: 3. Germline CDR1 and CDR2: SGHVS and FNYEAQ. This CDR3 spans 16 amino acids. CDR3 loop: CASSFSSGGNQETQYF. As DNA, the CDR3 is TGTGCCAGCAGCTTTTCTAGCGGGGGGAACCAAGAGACCCAGTACTTC.

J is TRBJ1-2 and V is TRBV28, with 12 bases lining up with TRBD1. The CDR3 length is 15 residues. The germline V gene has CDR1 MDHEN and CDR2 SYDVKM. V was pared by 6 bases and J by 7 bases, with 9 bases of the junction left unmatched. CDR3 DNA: TGTGCCAGCAGGCGGGGGACAGGGGGCCAGGCTGGCTACACCTTC. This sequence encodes CASRRGTGGQAGYTF.

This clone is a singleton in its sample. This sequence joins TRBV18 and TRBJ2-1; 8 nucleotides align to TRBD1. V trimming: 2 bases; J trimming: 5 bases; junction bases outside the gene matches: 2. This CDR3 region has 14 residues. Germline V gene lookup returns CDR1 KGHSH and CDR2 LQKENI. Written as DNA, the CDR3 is TGTGCCAGCTCACCAGACAGGGGTAACAATGAGCAGTTCTTC. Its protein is CASSPDRGNNEQFF.

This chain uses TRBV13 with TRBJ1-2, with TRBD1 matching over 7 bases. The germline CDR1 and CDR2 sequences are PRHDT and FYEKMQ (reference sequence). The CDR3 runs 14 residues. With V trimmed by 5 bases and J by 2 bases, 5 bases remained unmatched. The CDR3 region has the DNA TGTGCCAGCAGCCCGGGGACAGCAAACTATGGCTACACCTTC. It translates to CASSPGTANYGYTF.

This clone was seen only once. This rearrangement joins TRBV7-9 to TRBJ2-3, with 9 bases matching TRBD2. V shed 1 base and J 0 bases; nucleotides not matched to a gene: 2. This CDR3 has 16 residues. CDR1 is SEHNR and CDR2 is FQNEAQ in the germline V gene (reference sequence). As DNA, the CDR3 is TGTGCCAGCAGCTTAGAGGCGGGGGGGAGCACAGATACGCAGTATTTT. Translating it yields CASSLEAGGSTDTQYF.